This TCR beta chain comes out of a study of cytomegalovirus exposure and HLA in healthy donors (dated by TCRdb to between 2016 and 2019). Background on the whole study: According to a later analysis, the approximately 120 validation repertoires were produced on the same platform as the approximately 600 repertoires of the first cohort. The aim of the study was to test whether cataloging public T cell receptors could identify signatures of past pathogen exposure. Along with the 666-subject first cohort, a separate validation cohort of some 130 different subjects was used. To predict cytomegalovirus infection status, the study brought together high-throughput TCR immunosequencing, statistical association of individual TCRs with disease status, and machine learning. The full study reports these points: Most TCR sequences were observed very rarely across donors, whereas some public TCRs were present in many individuals. In the study, approximately 150 TCR beta chains were listed as associated with cytomegalovirus. In both the original and validation cohorts, the classifier was reported to diagnose cytomegalovirus status with high specificity and sensitivity. The validation cohort had no HLA typing available for a later analysis, so co-occurrence within that cohort was assessed over all 130 or so repertoires. The authors suggested that the approach could potentially be extended to other disease states and immunological phenotypes. A few of the identified cytomegalovirus-associated TCR beta chains were confirmed in vitro to be specific for cytomegalovirus antigens. In a later analysis, TCRs clustered in the first cohort were found to also tend to co-occur in the 120 validation repertoires, with about 94% of cluster scores above 0.

In the case of this clone: Its antigen remains undetermined. Base-call qualities are not available, and no considerably larger clone is one nucleotide away.

CDR1 SGHAT and CDR2 FQNNGV were looked up in the germline V gene. The CDR3, from cysteine to phenylalanine, totals 14 residues. Left in the record is the CDR3 DNA by itself, 42 bases read in frame from the first base. Clipping removes 7 bases from V and 6 bases from J, with 8 as the unmatched junction base count. Library creation used the immunoSEQ multiplex PCR assay. As for the original processing: To diagnose cytomegalovirus status from the catalog of TCR beta chain sequences, a statistical classification framework was built. TCRdb holds this immuneACCESS table with in-frame rearrangements only. Some clones are missing; in checked studies, unresolved V genes explain under half, and the rest has no known cause. V, J and clone size are taken as reported in that table, and D and trimming were inferred from the DNA itself. The sample records some 120,000 clones, 89% of which are singletons. About 1.1% of the sample lies in the top ten.

Separate from the approximately 700-subject first cohort, the validation cohort of roughly 110 subjects was the group to which the donors belonged. The sample comprised PBMCs. The receptor comes from a woman aged 18 to 35 in good health and CMV-seronegative. The rearrangement joined TRBV11-2 to TRBJ2-2; the junction holds 7 bases that match TRBD1. Here is the DNA: TGTGCCAGCAACCCAGGGGGTTCCGCCGGGGAGCTGTTTTTT. Its coded protein is CASNPGGSAGELFF.